This T cell receptor beta chain was captured by sequencing in a study of blood T cell repertoires in COVID-19. Study context: PBMCs, B-cell-depleted T cells, or T cells provided the cDNA or gDNA that made up the material.

Cohort assignment relied on participant-reported clinical history. Methods used by the authors: Reference gene primer amplification gave estimated nucleated cell counts. Sequenced by immunoSEQ multiplex PCR; TCRdb stores in-frame clones only, minus some. V, J and clone size were drawn from that table, and D and trimming were deduced from the DNA. Of about 270,000 clones in the sample, approximately 90% were seen once. The CDR3 loop spans 13 amino acids. Trimming took off 4 bases at V and 4 bases at J, with 10 bases between the two ends. Per the germline V gene, CDR1 is MNHEY and CDR2 is SVGAGI. The chain is built from TRBV6-5 and TRBJ1-2; D ambiguous. Sequenced: PBMCs or T cells enriched from blood (not recorded which). This clonotype was obtained from a woman between 40 and 50 years old with acute COVID-19. CDR3 in amino acids: CASSSGQSYGYTF. CDR3 DNA sequence: TGTGCCAGCAGTTCTGGGCAGAGCTATGGCTACACCTTC.